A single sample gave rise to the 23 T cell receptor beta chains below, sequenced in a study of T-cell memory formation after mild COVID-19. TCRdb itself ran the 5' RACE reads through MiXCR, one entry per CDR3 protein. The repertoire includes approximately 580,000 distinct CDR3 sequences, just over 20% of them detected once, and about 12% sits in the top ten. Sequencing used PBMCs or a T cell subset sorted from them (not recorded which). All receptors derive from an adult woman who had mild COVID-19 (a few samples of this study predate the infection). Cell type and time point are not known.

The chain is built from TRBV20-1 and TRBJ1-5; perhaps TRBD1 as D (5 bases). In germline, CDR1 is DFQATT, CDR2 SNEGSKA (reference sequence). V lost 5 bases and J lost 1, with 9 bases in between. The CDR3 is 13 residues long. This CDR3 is CSADEGSNQPQHF. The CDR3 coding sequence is TGCAGTGCTGACGAGGGGAGCAATCAGCCCCAGCATTTT.

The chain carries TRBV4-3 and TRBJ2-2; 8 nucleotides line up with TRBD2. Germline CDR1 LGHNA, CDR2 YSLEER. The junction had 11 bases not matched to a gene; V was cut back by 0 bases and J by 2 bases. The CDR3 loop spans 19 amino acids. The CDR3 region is CASSQDIVVSGGNTGELFF. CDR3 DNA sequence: TGCGCCAGCAGCCAAGATATAGTTGTCAGCGGGGGAAACACCGGGGAGCTGTTTTTT.

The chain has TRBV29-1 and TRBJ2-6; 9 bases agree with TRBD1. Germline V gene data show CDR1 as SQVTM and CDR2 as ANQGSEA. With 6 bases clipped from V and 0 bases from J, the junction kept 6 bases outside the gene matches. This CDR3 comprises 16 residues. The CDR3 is CSVRTGVFSGANVLTF. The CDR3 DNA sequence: TGCAGCGTGCGGACAGGGGTTTTCTCTGGGGCCAACGTCCTGACTTTC.

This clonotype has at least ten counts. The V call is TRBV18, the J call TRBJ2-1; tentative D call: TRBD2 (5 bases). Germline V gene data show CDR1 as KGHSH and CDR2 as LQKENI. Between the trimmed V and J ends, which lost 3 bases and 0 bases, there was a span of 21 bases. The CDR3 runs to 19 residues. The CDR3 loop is CASSPRTGSRSSSYNEQFF. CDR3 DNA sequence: TGTGCCAGCTCACCCCGGACGGGGTCCCGTTCGAGCTCCTACAATGAGCAGTTCTTC.

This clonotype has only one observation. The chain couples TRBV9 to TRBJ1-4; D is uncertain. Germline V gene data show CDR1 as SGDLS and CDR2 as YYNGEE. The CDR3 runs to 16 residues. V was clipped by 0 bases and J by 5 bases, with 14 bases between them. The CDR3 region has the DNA TGTGCCAGCAGCGTAGGTGAAGGACCGGGAAATGAAAAACTGTTTTTT. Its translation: CASSVGEGPGNEKLFF.

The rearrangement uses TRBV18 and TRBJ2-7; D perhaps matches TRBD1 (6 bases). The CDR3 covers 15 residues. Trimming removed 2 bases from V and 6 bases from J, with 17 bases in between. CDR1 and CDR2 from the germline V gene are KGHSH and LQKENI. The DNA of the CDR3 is TGTGCCAGCTCACCAGGGATCACAGGGAGTCCCGAGCAGTACTTC. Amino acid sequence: CASSPGITGSPEQYF.

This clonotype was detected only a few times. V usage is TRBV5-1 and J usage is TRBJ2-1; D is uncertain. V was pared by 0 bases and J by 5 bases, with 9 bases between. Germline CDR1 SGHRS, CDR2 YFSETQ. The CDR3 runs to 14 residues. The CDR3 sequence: CASSLGQSNNEQFF. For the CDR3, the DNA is TGCGCCAGCAGCTTGGGCCAATCCAACAATGAGCAGTTCTTC. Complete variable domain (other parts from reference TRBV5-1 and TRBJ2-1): KAGVTQTPRYLIKTRGQQVTLSCSPISGHRSVSWYQQTPGQGLQFLFEYFSETQRNKGNFPGRFSGRQFSNSRSEMNVSTLELGDSALYLCASSLGQSNNEQFFGPGTRLTVL.

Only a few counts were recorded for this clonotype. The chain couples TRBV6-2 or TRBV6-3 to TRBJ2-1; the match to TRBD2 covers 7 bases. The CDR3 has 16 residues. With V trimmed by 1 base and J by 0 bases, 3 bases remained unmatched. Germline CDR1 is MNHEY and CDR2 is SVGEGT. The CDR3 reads CASSYFGGSSYNEQFF. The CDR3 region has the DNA TGTGCCAGCAGTTACTTCGGCGGGAGCTCCTACAATGAGCAGTTCTTC.

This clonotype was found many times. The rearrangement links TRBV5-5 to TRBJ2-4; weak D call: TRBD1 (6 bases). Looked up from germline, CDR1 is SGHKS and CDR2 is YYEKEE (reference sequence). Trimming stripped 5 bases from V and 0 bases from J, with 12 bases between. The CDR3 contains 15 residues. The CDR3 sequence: CASSPGVVAKNIQYF. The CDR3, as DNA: TGTGCCAGCAGTCCAGGGGTTGTAGCCAAAAACATTCAGTACTTC.

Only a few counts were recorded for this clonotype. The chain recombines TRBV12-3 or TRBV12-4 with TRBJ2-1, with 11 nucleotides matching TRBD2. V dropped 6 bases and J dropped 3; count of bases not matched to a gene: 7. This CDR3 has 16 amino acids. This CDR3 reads CASRRGLAGGYNEQFF. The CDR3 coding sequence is TGTGCCAGCAGAAGGGGTCTAGCGGGGGGCTACAATGAGCAGTTCTTC.

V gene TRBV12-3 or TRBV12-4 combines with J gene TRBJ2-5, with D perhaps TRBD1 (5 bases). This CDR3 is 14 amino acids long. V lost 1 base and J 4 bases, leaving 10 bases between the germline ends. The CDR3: CASSLERGPETQYF. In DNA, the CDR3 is TGTGCCAGCAGTTTAGAAAGGGGCCCAGAGACCCAGTACTTC.

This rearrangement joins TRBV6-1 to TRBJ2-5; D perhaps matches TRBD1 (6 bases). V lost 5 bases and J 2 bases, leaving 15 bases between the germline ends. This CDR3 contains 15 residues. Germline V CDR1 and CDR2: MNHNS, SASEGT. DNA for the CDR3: TGTGCCAGCAGTAGTATTGACCAGGGGCAAGAGACCCAGTACTTC. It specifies CASSSIDQGQETQYF.

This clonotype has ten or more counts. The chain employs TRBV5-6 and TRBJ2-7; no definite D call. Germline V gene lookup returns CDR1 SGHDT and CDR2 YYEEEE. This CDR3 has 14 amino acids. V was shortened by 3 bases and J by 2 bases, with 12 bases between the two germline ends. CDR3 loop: CASSSSWQTYEQYF. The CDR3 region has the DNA TGTGCCAGCAGCTCGAGTTGGCAGACCTACGAGCAGTACTTC.

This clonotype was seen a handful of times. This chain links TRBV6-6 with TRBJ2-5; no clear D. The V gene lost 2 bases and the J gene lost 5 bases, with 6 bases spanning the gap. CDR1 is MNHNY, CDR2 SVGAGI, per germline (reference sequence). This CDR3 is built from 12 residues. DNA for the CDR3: TGTGCCAGCAGTTACGGTTTGGAGACCCAGTACTTC. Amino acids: CASSYGLETQYF.

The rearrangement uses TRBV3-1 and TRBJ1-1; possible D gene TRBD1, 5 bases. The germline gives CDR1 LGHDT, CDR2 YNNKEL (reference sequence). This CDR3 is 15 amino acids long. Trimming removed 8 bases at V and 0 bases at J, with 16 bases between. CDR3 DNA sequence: TGTGCCAGCGCACCGACAGTGAGCATGAACACTGAAGCTTTCTTT. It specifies CASAPTVSMNTEAFF.

CDR3 sequence reads: CASSRAGDKRNTEAFF. CDR3 DNA: TGCGCCAGCAGTAGGGCAGGAGATAAAAGAAACACTGAAGCTTTCTTT. V is TRBV5-1 and J is TRBJ1-1, with unresolved D. Looked up from germline, CDR1 is SGHRS and CDR2 is YFSETQ. V dropped 5 bases and J dropped 2 bases, with 19 bases sitting between them. This CDR3 has 16 amino acids.

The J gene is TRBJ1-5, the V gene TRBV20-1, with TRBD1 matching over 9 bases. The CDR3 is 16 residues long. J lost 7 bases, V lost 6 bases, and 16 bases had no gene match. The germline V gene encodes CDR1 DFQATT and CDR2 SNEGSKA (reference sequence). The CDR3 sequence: CSAPHPGTGIWQPQHF. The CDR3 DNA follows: TGCAGTGCCCCCCACCCCGGGACAGGGATTTGGCAGCCCCAGCATTTT.

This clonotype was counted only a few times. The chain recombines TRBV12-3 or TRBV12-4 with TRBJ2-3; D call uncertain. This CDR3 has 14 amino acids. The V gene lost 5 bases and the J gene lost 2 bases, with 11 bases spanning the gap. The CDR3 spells CASSADLHTDTQYF. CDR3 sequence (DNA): TGTGCCAGCAGTGCTGACTTACACACAGATACGCAGTATTTT.

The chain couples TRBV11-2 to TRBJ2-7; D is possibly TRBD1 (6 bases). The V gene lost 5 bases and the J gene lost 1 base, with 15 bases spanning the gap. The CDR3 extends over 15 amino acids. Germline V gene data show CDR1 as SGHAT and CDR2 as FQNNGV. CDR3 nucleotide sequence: TGTGCCAGCAGCACTACCGGGACATCTTCCTACGAGCAGTACTTC. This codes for CASSTTGTSSYEQYF. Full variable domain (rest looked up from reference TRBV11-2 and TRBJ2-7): EAGVAQSPRYKIIEKRQSVAFWCNPISGHATLYWYQQILGQGPKLLIQFQNNGVVDDSQLPKDRFSAERLKGVDSTLKIQPAKLEDSAVYLCASSTTGTSSYEQYFGPGTRLTVT.

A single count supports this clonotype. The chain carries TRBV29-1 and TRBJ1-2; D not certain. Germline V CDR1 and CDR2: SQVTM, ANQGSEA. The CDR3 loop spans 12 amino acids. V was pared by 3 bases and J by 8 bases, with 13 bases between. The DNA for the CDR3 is TGCAGCGTTGACGGTTCTACGGGAGGCTACACCTTC. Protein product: CSVDGSTGGYTF.

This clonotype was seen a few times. CDR3 DNA sequence: TGTGCCAGCAGCGTAGCTGGAGAGGGTGATGGCTACACCTTC. Protein product: CASSVAGEGDGYTF. The chain recombines TRBV9 with TRBJ1-2; no definite D call. The CDR3 sequence is 14 residues long. Trimming took off 0 bases at V and 6 bases at J, with 12 bases between the two ends. Germline values: CDR1 SGDLS, CDR2 YYNGEE.

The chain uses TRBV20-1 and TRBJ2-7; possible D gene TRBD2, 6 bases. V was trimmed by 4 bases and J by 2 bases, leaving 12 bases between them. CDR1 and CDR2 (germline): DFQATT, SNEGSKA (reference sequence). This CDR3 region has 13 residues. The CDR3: CSAIRRETYEQYF. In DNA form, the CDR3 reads TGCAGTGCTATCCGGAGGGAGACCTACGAGCAGTACTTC.

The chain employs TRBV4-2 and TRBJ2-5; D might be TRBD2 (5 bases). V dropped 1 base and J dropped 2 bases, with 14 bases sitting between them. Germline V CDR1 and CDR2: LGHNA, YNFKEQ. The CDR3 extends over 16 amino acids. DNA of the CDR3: TGTGCCAGCAGCCAAGGAAGCGGAACCTTTCAAGAGACCCAGTACTTC. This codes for CASSQGSGTFQETQYF.